This TCR beta chain was retrieved from a study of breast tumors, draining lymph nodes, adjacent tissues. Samples came from axillary lymph nodes draining the breast cancer. One entry per CDR3 protein results from TCRdb running MiXCR on the multiplex PCR reads. Of 120,000 to 150,000 distinct CDR3 sequences detected, around a third appear once; the ten largest clones hold under 2.5%. The sample holds many counts of this clonotype. The antigen remains undetermined. Study results and limitations: Tumors had less TCR diversity than lymph nodes, more than nontumor tissue. Luminal-like breast cancer showed significantly higher tumor–nontumor repertoire similarity than basal-like. The data were judged consistent with most tumor T cells coming from lymph node and expanding in tumor.

What was sequenced was axillary lymph node tissue. This receptor was obtained from a female donor with breast cancer. Some clones in this sample may be carry-over from other donors' samples.

The DNA of the CDR3 is TGTGCCAGTACTTGGAGCTCCTATAATTCACCCCTCCACTTT. The encoded protein is CASTWSSYNSPLHF. The V call is TRBV19, the J call TRBJ1-6, with D uncertain. The CDR3 covers 14 residues. The V end lost 7 bases, the J end lost 0 bases, and 7 bases lay between the germline ends. CDR1 and CDR2 from the germline V gene are LNHDA and SQIVND (reference sequence).